The subject of this entry is one T cell receptor beta chain. Its cognate antigen is unknown. Assay used: immunoSEQ multiplex PCR; TCRdb lists only in-frame clones, some missing. The data hold about 64,000 clones, with 90% to 95% observed a single time. The entry originates in a study of T cell responses to AZD1222 COVID-19 vaccine. Study results and limitations: Baseline seropositives among AZD1222 recipients totaled only 5 to 7.

Sequencing used peripheral blood, obtained 28 days after the second dose of the MenACWY control vaccine. The sequence derives from an adult who received the MenACWY meningococcal vaccine as a control.

The CDR3 here is CASSRQHSSGGPETQYF. As DNA, the CDR3 is TGTGCCAGCAGCCGACAACACTCCTCTGGGGGGCCAGAGACCCAGTACTTC. V usage is TRBV3-1 (or the pseudogene TRBV3-2) and J usage is TRBJ2-5; D could derive from TRBD1 or TRBD2 (6 bases each). V lost 4 bases, J lost 4 bases, and 22 bases lay in between. Germline CDR1 and CDR2: LGHDT and YNNKEL (reference sequence). The CDR3 is made up of 17 amino acids.